Following are 28 T cell receptor beta chains from one sample sequenced in a study of glioma-infiltrating T cells (dated by TCRdb to the mid-2010s). TCRdb lists the instrument as Illumina MiSeq. The iRepertoire nested amplicon-rescue multiplex PCR (arm-PCR) platform was used to amplify TCR alpha and beta CDR3 regions from RNA. TCRdb trimmed public reads at Q25 via fastp, called clones via MiXCR and kept in-frame beta chains. Each record represents a unique CDR3 protein, reported with the most common genes and DNA among its rows. In all, the sample holds about 180,000 distinct CDR3 sequences, and under 55% of those were seen once. In total, the top ten clones hold around 5.2% of the sample. Source material: glioma tissue, nonneoplastic brain tissue, or PBMCs (not recorded which). The source of these receptors is a human donor with low-grade glioma or glioblastoma, undergoing nonglioma brain surgery, or in good health (not recorded which).

On this clonotype: A much larger clone lies a single base off, so this may be a read error. The chain joins TRBV2 to TRBJ1-1; no definite D call. Germline CDR1 SNHLY, CDR2 FYNNEI. The CDR3 spans 14 residues. CDR3 sequence (DNA): TGTGCCAGCAGTCTGCCGAGAGTGAACACTCAAGCTTTCTTT. Translation gives CASSLPRVNTQAFF.

This clonotype was found many times. V is TRBV7-9 and J is TRBJ1-2; D is unresolved. Germline loops: CDR1 SEHNR, CDR2 FQNEAQ (reference sequence). Between the trimmed V and J ends, which lost 3 bases and 5 bases, there was a span of 19 bases. The CDR3 runs to 16 residues. The CDR3 DNA reads TGTGCCAGCAGCTTGGGTCCGGAAGGGAGAGGTTATGGCTACACCTTC. Protein product: CASSLGPEGRGYGYTF.

On this clonotype itself: A junction boundary mismatches the germline segment, possibly from a read error. This rearrangement joins TRBV20-1 to TRBJ2-1; D ambiguous. This CDR3 is 15 amino acids long. Germline-derived CDR1 and CDR2 are DFQATT and SNEGSKA (reference sequence). CDR3 bases: TGCAGTGCTAGTAGTCCATTGGTCAATGGGAATGAGCAGTCCTTC. Its translation is CSASSPLVNGNEQSF.

This chain connects TRBV4-2 to TRBJ1-2; D remains unclear. The CDR3 has 14 amino acids. The V end lost 0 bases, the J end lost 4 bases, and 9 bases lay between the germline ends. CDR1 LGHNA and CDR2 YNFKEQ come from the germline V gene. The CDR3 loop reads CASSQDGELYGYTF. The CDR3 nucleotides read TGTGCCAGCAGCCAAGATGGGGAGCTCTATGGCTACACCTTC.

A note on this clonotype: This clone may be a read error of a much larger clone one base away. This chain links TRBV6-2 or TRBV6-3 with TRBJ2-1; 7 bases line up with TRBD1. Trimming removed 6 bases from V and 3 bases from J; junction bases left unmatched: 5. CDR3 size: 14 residues. Per the germline V gene, CDR1 is MNHEY and CDR2 is SVGEGT. In nucleotides, the CDR3 is TGTGCCAGCAGACCCGGGACAGACTACAATGAGCAGTTCTTC. This gives the protein CASRPGTDYNEQFF.

Only a few counts were recorded for this clonotype. The rearrangement uses TRBV2 and TRBJ1-4; D gene ambiguous. The length of the CDR3 is 13 residues. Germline V gives CDR1 SNHLY, CDR2 FYNNEI. The V and J ends lost 4 bases and 8 bases respectively, with 11 bases between them. The CDR3 is CASSVSGYEKLFF. Written as DNA, the CDR3 is TGTGCCAGCAGTGTGAGCGGGTACGAAAAACTGTTTTTT.

This clonotype was observed many times. The chain links TRBV29-1 to TRBJ1-5; the D gene is possibly TRBD1 (5 bases). V lost 6 bases, J lost 0 bases, and 12 bases lay in between. Germline CDR1 SQVTM, CDR2 ANQGSEA. The CDR3 extends over 14 amino acids. The CDR3: CSVAEDNSNQPQHF. The CDR3 DNA reads as TGCAGCGTGGCGGAGGACAATAGCAATCAGCCCCAGCATTTT.

This clonotype occurred a few times. A much larger clone lies one base from this, so it may be a read error. J is TRBJ1-5 and V is TRBV15; TRBD1 agrees at 7 bases. Germline V gives CDR1 LNHNV, CDR2 YYDKDF (reference sequence). CDR3 length: 14 residues. The CDR3 loop is CATSSGDSNQLQHF. CDR3 bases: TGTGCCACCAGCAGTGGGGACAGCAATCAGCTCCAGCATTTT.

This clonotype was observed at least ten times. This rearrangement joins TRBV20-1 to TRBJ2-7, with D possibly TRBD2 on 6 matching bases. Germline CDR1 reads DFQATT; CDR2 reads SNEGSKA (reference sequence). The CDR3 has 13 residues. Trimming took off 1 base at V and 1 base at J, with 8 bases between the two ends. CDR3 loop: CSARGLDSYEQYF. The CDR3 bases are TGCAGTGCTAGAGGACTAGATTCCTACGAGCAGTACTTC.

This clonotype was detected ten times or more. The V call is TRBV7-2, the J call TRBJ2-7; D gene ambiguous. This CDR3 contains 14 residues. Germline-derived CDR1 and CDR2 are SGHTA and FQGNSA. V was pared by 0 bases and J by 3 bases, with 9 bases between. CDR3 DNA sequence: TGTGCCAGCAGCTTAGCGGGATCGTACTACGAGCAGTACTTC. This gives the protein CASSLAGSYYEQYF.

This clonotype was observed at least ten times. CDR3: CASSLSVMGETQYF. CDR3 nucleotide sequence: TGTGCCAGCAGTTTATCGGTTATGGGGGAGACCCAGTACTTC. V and J are TRBV27 and TRBJ2-5; no reliable D call. CDR1 MNHEY and CDR2 SMNVEV come from the germline V gene (reference sequence). This CDR3 is 14 amino acids long. The V and J ends lost 0 bases and 5 bases respectively, with 10 bases between them.

This clonotype was detected a few times. The chain couples TRBV7-2 to TRBJ2-7, with 8 positions matching TRBD1. The V gene end was trimmed by 5 bases and the J gene end by 0 bases; junction bases not matched to a gene: 3. Germline V gene data show CDR1 as SGHTA and CDR2 as FQGNSA. The CDR3 spans 14 residues. The CDR3 here is CASSRQGTSYEQYF. CDR3 coding DNA: TGTGCCAGCAGCCGACAGGGGACCTCCTACGAGCAGTACTTC.

This clonotype was seen many times. The chain recombines TRBV20-1 with TRBJ2-1; tentatively, D is TRBD2 (7 bases). Trimming stripped 2 bases from V and 10 bases from J, with 18 bases between. Germline assignment: CDR1 DFQATT and CDR2 SNEGSKA (reference sequence). The CDR3 has 14 amino acids. CDR3 in DNA: TGCAGTGCTAGACCGGGGGGCGGGATTAAGGAGCAGTTCTTC. It yields the protein CSARPGGGIKEQFF.

This sequence joins TRBV4-2 and TRBJ1-1, with D possibly being TRBD1 (6 bases). Germline CDR1 and CDR2: LGHNA and YNFKEQ. CDR3 length: 14 residues. V was cut by 8 bases and J by 13 bases, with 26 bases left in between. CDR3 in amino acids: CASSTGHAENRGFF. In DNA, the CDR3 is TGTGCCAGCTCAACGGGACACGCCGAAAATCGGGGTTTCTTT.

Concerning this clonotype itself: Just one base apart from a much larger clone, this may be a read error. This sequence joins TRBV20-1 and TRBJ2-3; D gene unclear. The length of the CDR3 is 13 residues. Germline V gene sequence: CDR1 DFQATT, CDR2 SNEGSKA (reference sequence). This CDR3 reads CSARDLGRELEEF. The CDR3 DNA is TGCAGTGCTAGAGATCTAGGTAGAGAGCTAGAGGAGTTT.

Of note for this clonotype: Since a much larger clone is just one base distant, this may be a read error. V and J are TRBV28 and TRBJ2-4; 8 bases are shared with TRBD1. CDR3 length equals 16 residues. The germline CDR1 and CDR2 sequences are MDHEN and SYDVKM. J lost 0 bases, V lost 6 bases, and 7 bases had no gene match. The chain's CDR3 is CASSDQGAGAKNIQYF. The CDR3 DNA is TGTGCCAGCAGCGACCAGGGGGCTGGAGCCAAAAACATTCAGTACTTC. The variable domain in full, with the rest retrieved from reference TRBV28 and TRBJ2-4, is DVKVTQSSRYLVKRTGEKVFLECVQDMDHENMFWYRQDPGLGLRLIYFSYDVKMKEKGDIPEGYSVSREKKERFSLILESASTNQTSMYLCASSDQGAGAKNIQYFGAGTRLSVL.

Ten or more counts support this clonotype. This chain joins TRBV7-9 and TRBJ1-2; D remains ambiguous. The CDR3 contains 13 residues. V lost 5 bases and J 4 bases, leaving 11 bases between the germline ends. Germline CDR1 SEHNR, CDR2 FQNEAQ (reference sequence). The CDR3 sequence: CASSPREFYGYTF. The CDR3 bases are TGTGCCAGCAGCCCCCGGGAGTTCTATGGCTACACCTTC.

This clonotype was recorded many times. V gene TRBV28 combines with J gene TRBJ2-1; D may correspond to TRBD1 or TRBD2 (5 bases each). This CDR3 comprises 16 residues. V lost 2 bases, J lost 5 bases, and 16 bases lay in between. Germline V lookup: CDR1 MDHEN, CDR2 SYDVKM. CDR3 nucleotides: TGTGCCAGCAGTTTAGACACGGGACGAGGAGACAATGAGCAGTTCTTC. Translating it yields CASSLDTGRGDNEQFF.

In the case of this clonotype: A read error may explain this, as a much larger clone is one base away. The CDR3 ends on some other residue instead of the conserved phenylalanine or tryptophan, so this is likely a read error. The chain carries TRBV28 and TRBJ2-1, with D hard to call. V lost 8 bases, J lost 9 bases, and 8 bases lay in between. Looked up from germline, CDR1 is MDHEN and CDR2 is SYDVKM. The CDR3 has 10 residues. The CDR3: CASGWVEQFL. The CDR3, as DNA: TGTGCCAGCGGGTGGGTTGAGCAGTTCTTA.

The chain is built from TRBV12-5 and TRBJ1-1; D unclear. CDR1 is LGHNT and CDR2 is FRNRAP in the germline V gene. The CDR3 is made up of 14 amino acids. V was clipped by 1 base and J by 1 base, with 7 bases between them. CDR3 bases: TGTGCTAGTGGTTTGGCGCTAAAGAACACTGAAGCTTTCTTT. This codes for CASGLALKNTEAFF.

This chain connects TRBV2 to TRBJ2-7; TRBD1 aligns across 7 bases. This CDR3 comprises 13 residues. Germline V CDR1 and CDR2: SNHLY, FYNNEI. With V trimmed by 5 bases and J by 3 bases, 4 bases remained unmatched. CDR3 loop: CASSSGTVYEQYF. DNA of the CDR3: TGTGCCAGCAGTTCCGGGACAGTCTACGAGCAGTACTTC.

As for this clonotype: This may arise from a read error, as a much more abundant clone is one base away. The chain uses TRBV6-2 or TRBV6-3 and TRBJ2-7; 9 positions match TRBD1. Germline-derived CDR1 and CDR2 are MNHEY and SVGEGT. The V and J ends lost 4 bases and 5 bases, in that order; junction bases with no gene match: 21. The CDR3 consists of 19 residues. The CDR3 coding sequence is TGTGCCAGCAGTTTTAGGGGGGGACCGGGGACAGGGTCTATCGACGAGCAGTACTTC. Protein sequence: CASSFRGGPGTGSIDEQYF.

The V call is TRBV20-1, the J call TRBJ2-1; 14 bases align to TRBD2. The germline CDR1 and CDR2 sequences are DFQATT and SNEGSKA (reference sequence). There are 18 residues in the CDR3. With 0 bases clipped from V and 0 bases from J, the junction kept 4 bases outside the gene matches. The CDR3 spells CSARDIGTSGSSYNEQFF. CDR3 sequence (DNA): TGCAGTGCTAGAGATATTGGGACTAGCGGGAGCTCCTACAATGAGCAGTTCTTC.

This clonotype was detected a few times. V and J are TRBV19 and TRBJ2-7; no reliable D call. CDR1 is LNHDA, CDR2 SQIVND, per germline (reference sequence). Between the trimmed V and J ends, which lost 1 base and 4 bases, there was a span of 8 bases. The CDR3 covers 13 residues. The CDR3 DNA reads as TGTGCCAGTAGTATAGCCCCAGATTACGAGCAGTACTTC. Translation: CASSIAPDYEQYF.

The chain joins TRBV29-1 to TRBJ2-1; D gene unclear. The CDR3 covers 13 residues. In germline, CDR1 is SQVTM, CDR2 ANQGSEA. V lost 0 bases to trimming and J lost 9 bases, with 12 bases between them. The CDR3 coding sequence is TGCAGCGTTGAAGATCAAGGGATCGGTGAGCAGTTCTTC. Its protein product is CSVEDQGIGEQFF.

Of note for this clonotype: A clone one base away is much larger, so this may be a read error. CDR3 nucleotide sequence: TGCGCCAGCAGCTCGAGACAGGTGGCGAATCAGCCCCAGCATTTT. Translating gives CASSSRQVANQPQHF. This chain links TRBV4-1 with TRBJ1-5; a possible D gene is TRBD1 (6 bases). This CDR3 comprises 15 residues. V lost 5 bases and J 4 bases, leaving 15 bases between the germline ends. From germline, CDR1 is MGHRA and CDR2 YSYEKL.

This clonotype was detected many times. V gene TRBV4-1 combines with J gene TRBJ1-4; D not certain. Germline V gene data show CDR1 as MGHRA and CDR2 as YSYEKL. This CDR3 has 13 residues. V was clipped by 1 base and J by 7 bases, with 7 bases between them. CDR3 in DNA: TGCGCCAGCAGCCAAGCCCGGGGTGAAAAACTGTTTTTT. Its protein is CASSQARGEKLFF.

This clonotype came up many times. This chain links TRBV18 with TRBJ1-1; weak D call: TRBD1 (5 bases). Trimming took off 3 bases at V and 1 base at J, with 9 bases between the two ends. This CDR3 has 14 residues. Germline V gene data show CDR1 as KGHSH and CDR2 as LQKENI. CDR3 in DNA: TGTGCCAGCTCACCGCTCAGGGAGAACACTGAAGCTTTCTTT. The encoded protein is CASSPLRENTEAFF.